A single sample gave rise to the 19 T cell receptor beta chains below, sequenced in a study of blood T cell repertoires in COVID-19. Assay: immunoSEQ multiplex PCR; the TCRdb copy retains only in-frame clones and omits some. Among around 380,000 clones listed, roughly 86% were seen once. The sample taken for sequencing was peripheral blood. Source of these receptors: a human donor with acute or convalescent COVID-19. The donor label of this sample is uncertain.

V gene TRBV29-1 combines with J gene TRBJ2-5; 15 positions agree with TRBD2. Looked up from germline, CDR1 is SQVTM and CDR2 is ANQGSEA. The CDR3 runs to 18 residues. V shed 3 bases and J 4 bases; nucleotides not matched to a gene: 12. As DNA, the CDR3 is TGCAGCGTTGACAGGACTAGCGGGGGGGGAGTTTCGGGAGAGACCCAGTACTTC. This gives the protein CSVDRTSGGGVSGETQYF.

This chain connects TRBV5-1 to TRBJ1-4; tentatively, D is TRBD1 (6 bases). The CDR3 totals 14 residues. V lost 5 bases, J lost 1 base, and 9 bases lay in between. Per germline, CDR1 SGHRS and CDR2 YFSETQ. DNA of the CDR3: TGCGCCAGCAGGAACAGGGTAACTAATGAAAAACTGTTTTTT. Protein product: CASRNRVTNEKLFF.

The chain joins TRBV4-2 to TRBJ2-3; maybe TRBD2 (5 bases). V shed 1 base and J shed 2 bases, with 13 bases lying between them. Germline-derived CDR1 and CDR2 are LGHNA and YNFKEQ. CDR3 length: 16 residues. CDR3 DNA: TGTGCCAGCAGCCAAGTTGGGCGGGTTGACACAGATACGCAGTATTTT. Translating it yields CASSQVGRVDTDTQYF.

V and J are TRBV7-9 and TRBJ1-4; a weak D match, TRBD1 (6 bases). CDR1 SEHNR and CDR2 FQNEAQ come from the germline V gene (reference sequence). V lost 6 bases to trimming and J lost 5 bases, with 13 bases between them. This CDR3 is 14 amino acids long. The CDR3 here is CASSLTGFNEKLFF. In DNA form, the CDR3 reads TGTGCCAGCAGTTTAACAGGGTTCAATGAAAAACTGTTTTTT.

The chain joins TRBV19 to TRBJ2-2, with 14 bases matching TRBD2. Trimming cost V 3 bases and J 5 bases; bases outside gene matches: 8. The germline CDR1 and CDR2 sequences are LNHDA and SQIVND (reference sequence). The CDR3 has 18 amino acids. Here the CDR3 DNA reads TGTGCCAGTAGTATCATTGGACTAGCGGGAGGCGGGACCGGGGAGCTGTTTTTT. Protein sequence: CASSIIGLAGGGTGELFF.

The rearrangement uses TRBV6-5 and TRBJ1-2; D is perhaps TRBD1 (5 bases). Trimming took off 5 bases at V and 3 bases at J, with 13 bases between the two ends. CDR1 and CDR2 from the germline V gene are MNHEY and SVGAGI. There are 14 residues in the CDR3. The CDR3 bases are TGTGCCAGCAGTAAACAGGCAGCCCACTATGGCTACACCTTC. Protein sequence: CASSKQAAHYGYTF.

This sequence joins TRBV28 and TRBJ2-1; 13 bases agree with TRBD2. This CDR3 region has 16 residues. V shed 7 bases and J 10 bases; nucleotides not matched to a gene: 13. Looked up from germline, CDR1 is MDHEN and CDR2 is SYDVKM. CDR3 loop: CASTLLAGGPGREQFF. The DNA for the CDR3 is TGTGCCAGCACCCTACTAGCGGGAGGGCCGGGACGAGAGCAGTTCTTC.

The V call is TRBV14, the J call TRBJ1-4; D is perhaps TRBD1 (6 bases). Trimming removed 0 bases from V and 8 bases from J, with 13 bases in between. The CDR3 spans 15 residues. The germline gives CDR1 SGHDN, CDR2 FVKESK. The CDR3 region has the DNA TGTGCCAGCAGCCAAGATAGCAGGGGCGGGGAAAAACTGTTTTTT. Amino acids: CASSQDSRGGEKLFF.

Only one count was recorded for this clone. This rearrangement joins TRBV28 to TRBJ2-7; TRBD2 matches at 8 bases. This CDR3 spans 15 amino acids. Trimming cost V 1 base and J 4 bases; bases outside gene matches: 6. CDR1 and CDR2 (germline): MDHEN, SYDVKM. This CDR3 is CASSLSSGSVYEQYF. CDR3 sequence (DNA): TGTGCCAGCAGTTTATCGAGCGGGAGTGTTTACGAGCAGTACTTC.

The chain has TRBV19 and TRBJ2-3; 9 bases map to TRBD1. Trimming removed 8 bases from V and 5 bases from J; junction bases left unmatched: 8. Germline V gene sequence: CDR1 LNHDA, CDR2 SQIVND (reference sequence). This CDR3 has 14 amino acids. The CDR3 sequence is CASSDRGRGDTQYF. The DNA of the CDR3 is TGTGCCAGTTCGGACAGGGGCCGAGGAGATACGCAGTATTTT.

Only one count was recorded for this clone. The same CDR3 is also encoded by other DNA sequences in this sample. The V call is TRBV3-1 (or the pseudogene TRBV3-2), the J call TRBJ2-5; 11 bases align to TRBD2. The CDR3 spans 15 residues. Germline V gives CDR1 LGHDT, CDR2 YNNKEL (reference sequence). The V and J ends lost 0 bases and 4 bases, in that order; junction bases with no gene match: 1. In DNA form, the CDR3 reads TGTGCCAGCAGCCAAGAGCTAGCGGGGGGAGAGACCCAGTACTTC. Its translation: CASSQELAGGETQYF.

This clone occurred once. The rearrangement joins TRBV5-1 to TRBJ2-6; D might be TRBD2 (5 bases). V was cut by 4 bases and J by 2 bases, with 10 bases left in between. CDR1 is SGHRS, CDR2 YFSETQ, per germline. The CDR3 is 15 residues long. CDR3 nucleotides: TGCGCCAGCAGCCCCTGGGGAGCTGGGGCCAACGTCCTGACTTTC. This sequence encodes CASSPWGAGANVLTF.

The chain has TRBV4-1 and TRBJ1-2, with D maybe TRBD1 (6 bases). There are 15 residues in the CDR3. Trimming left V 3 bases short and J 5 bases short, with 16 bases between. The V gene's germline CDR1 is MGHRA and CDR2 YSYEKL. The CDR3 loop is CASSQGTGTTYGYTF. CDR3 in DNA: TGCGCCAGCAGCCAGGGTACCGGGACAACATATGGCTACACCTTC.

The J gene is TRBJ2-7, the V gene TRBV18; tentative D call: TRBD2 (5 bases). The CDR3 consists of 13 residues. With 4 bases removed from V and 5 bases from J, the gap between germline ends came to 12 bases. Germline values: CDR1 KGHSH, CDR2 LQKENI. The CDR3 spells CASSLNPADEQYF. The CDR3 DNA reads TGTGCCAGCTCACTTAACCCAGCGGACGAGCAGTACTTC.

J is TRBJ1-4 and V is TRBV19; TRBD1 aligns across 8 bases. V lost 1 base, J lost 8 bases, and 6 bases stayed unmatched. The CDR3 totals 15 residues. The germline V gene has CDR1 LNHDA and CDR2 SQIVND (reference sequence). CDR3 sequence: CASSIGTGNKEKLFF. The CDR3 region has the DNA TGTGCCAGTAGTATAGGGACAGGGAACAAGGAAAAACTGTTTTTT.

DNA of the CDR3: TGTGCCAGTAGCAACCCACGCGGAGGCACCGGGGAGCTGTTTTTT. Protein: CASSNPRGGTGELFF. V is TRBV19 and J is TRBJ2-2, with D maybe TRBD2 (5 bases). The germline CDR1 and CDR2 sequences are LNHDA and SQIVND (reference sequence). Trimming took 6 bases from V and 4 from J, leaving 15 bases between them. CDR3 length equals 15 residues. The entire variable domain, with the rest obtained from reference TRBV19 and TRBJ2-2, is as follows: DGGITQSPKYLFRKEGQNVTLSCEQNLNHDAMYWYRQDPGQGLRLIYYSQIVNDFQKGDIAEGYSVSREKKESFPLTVTSAQKNPTAFYLCASSNPRGGTGELFFGEGSRLTVL.

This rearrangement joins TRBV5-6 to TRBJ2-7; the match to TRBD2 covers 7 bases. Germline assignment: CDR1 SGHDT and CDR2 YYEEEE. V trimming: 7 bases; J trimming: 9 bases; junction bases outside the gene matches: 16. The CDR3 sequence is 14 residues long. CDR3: CASRSAGALSGQYF. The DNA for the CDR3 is TGTGCCAGCCGGTCGGCGGGAGCCCTCTCGGGGCAGTACTTC.

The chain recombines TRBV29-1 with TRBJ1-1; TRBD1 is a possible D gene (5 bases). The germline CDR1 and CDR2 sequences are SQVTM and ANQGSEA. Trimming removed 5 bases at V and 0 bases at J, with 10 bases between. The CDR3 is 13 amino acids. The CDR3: CSVYRNLNTEAFF. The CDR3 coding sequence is TGCAGCGTTTACAGGAACTTGAACACTGAAGCTTTCTTT.

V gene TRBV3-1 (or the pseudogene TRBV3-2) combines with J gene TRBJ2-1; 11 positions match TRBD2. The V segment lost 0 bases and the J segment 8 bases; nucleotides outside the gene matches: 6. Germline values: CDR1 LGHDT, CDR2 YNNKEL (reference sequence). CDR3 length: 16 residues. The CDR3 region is CASSQESLAGVDEQFF. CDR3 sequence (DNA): TGTGCCAGCAGCCAAGAGTCACTAGCGGGGGTCGATGAGCAGTTCTTC.